This T cell receptor beta chain comes out of a study of T cell repertoires in cytomegalovirus infection. MiXCR, run by TCRdb on the reads, gives a single entry per CDR3 protein. The sample records approximately 750,000 distinct CDR3 sequences, under 40% being singletons. The CDR3 is 15 residues long. Germline-derived CDR1 and CDR2 are SGHVS and FNYEAQ. Trimming removed 5 bases at V and 0 bases at J, with 13 bases between. The clonotype originates from a human donor in good health (CMV status not recorded). Some clones in this sample may be carry-over from other donors' samples. The sequenced sample consisted of PBMCs. The chain carries TRBV7-6 and TRBJ1-1; D not resolved. CDR3 protein: CASSPKQRVNTEAFF. The CDR3 nucleotides are TGTGCCAGCAGCCCCAAACAGAGAGTGAACACTGAAGCTTTCTTT.